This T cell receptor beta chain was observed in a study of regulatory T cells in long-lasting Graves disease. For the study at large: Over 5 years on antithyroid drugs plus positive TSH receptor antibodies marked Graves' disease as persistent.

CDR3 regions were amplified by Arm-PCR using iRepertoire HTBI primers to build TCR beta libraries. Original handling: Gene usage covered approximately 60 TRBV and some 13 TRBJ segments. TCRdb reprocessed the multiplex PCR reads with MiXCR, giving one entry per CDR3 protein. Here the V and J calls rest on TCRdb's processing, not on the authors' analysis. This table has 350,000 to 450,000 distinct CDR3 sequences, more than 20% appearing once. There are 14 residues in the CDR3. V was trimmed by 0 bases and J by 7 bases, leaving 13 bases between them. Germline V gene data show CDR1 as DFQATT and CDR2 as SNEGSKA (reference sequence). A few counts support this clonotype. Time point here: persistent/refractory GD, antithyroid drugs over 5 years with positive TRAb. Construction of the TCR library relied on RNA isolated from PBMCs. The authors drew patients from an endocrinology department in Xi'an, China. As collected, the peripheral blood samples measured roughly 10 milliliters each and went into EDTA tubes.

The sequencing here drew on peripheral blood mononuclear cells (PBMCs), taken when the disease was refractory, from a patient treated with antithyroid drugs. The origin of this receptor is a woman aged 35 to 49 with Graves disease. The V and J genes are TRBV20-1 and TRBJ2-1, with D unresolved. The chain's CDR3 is CSAREIGRGNEQFF. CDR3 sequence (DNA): TGCAGTGCTAGAGAGATTGGGCGTGGGAATGAGCAGTTCTTC.